These T cell receptor beta chains were read from a single sample in a study of OX40 agonist ivuxolimab in advanced cancers. Here immunoSEQ multiplex PCR was the method, and the copy in TCRdb shows in-frame clones only, minus some. In the table there are about 38,000 clones, roughly nine tenths of which are singletons. The sequences come from CD4+ or CD8+ T cells sorted from blood, collected in a trial of the OX40 agonist ivuxolimab. These receptors came from an adult with an advanced solid tumor such as melanoma, head and neck, liver or kidney cancer. Each CDR3 is given with its conserved first and last residue. Each record gives: J gene, V gene, D gene, clone size, CDR3 protein, CDR3 DNA. A D gene is named only where the DNA matches it firmly. The size field is filled for only some rows; it gives once, few, many or a size class.

>TRBJ2-3|TRBV30|TRBD1|NA
CAWEEGQKSTDTQYF
TGTGCCTGGGAAGAGGGACAGAAAAGCACAGATACGCAGTATTTT
>TRBJ1-5|TRBV7-2|NA|NA
CASSLAVGGNQPQHF
TGTGCCAGCAGCTTAGCGGTGGGCGGCAATCAGCCCCAGCATTTT
>TRBJ2-1|TRBV20-1|NA|once
CSAREGNEQFF
TGCAGTGCTAGAGAGGGCAATGAGCAGTTCTTC
>TRBJ2-7|TRBV7-9|NA|NA
CASSLAQDYEQYF
TGTGCCAGCAGCTTAGCGCAGGACTACGAGCAGTACTTC
>TRBJ2-2|TRBV29-1|TRBD1|NA
CSAQDRGTGELFF
TGCAGCGCCCAGGACAGGGGCACCGGGGAGCTGTTTTTT
>TRBJ1-1|TRBV7-7|NA|few
CASSVTVYTEAFF
TGTGCCAGTTCTGTGACAGTTTACACTGAAGCTTTCTTT
>TRBJ1-5|TRBV10-3|NA|NA
CAISESGGSNQPQHF
TGTGCCATCAGTGAGTCGGGAGGGAGCAATCAGCCCCAGCATTTT
>TRBJ1-2|TRBV5-5|TRBD1|NA
CASSSTGGEGYTF
TGTGCCAGCAGCTCGACAGGGGGCGAAGGCTACACCTTC
>TRBJ2-7|TRBV28|NA|NA
CASTFGRGQGNEQYF
TGTGCCAGCACCTTCGGGAGGGGACAGGGCAACGAGCAGTACTTC
>TRBJ2-1|TRBV4-1|NA|once
CASSQVVSDNEQFF
TGCGCCAGCAGCCAAGTGGTGTCGGACAATGAGCAGTTCTTC
>TRBJ2-3|TRBV7-9|TRBD2|NA
CASSPRGGQTDTQYF
TGTGCCAGCAGCCCCCGGGGGGGCCAGACAGATACGCAGTATTTT
>TRBJ2-1|TRBV19|TRBD2|NA
CASIAGTSGYNEQFF
TGTGCCAGTATAGCCGGGACTAGCGGTTACAATGAGCAGTTCTTC
>TRBJ2-1|TRBV6-5|TRBD2|NA
CASSYSGGAIYNEQFF
TGTGCCAGCAGTTATTCCGGGGGGGCCATCTACAATGAGCAGTTCTTC
>TRBJ2-7|TRBV5-5|NA|NA
CASSLTGYTYEQYF
TGTGCCAGCAGCTTGACAGGTTACACCTACGAGCAGTACTTC
>TRBJ1-6|TRBV27|TRBD1|NA
CASSLMGDRGNSPLHF
TGTGCCAGCAGTTTAATGGGAGACAGGGGGAATTCACCCCTCCACTTT
>TRBJ2-7|TRBV30|NA|NA
CAWSVGVTYEQYF
TGTGCCTGGAGTGTAGGCGTAACCTACGAGCAGTACTTC
>TRBJ1-4|TRBV28|NA|NA
CASSLEGWGEKLFF
TGTGCCAGCAGTTTAGAGGGATGGGGAGAAAAACTGTTTTTT
>TRBJ2-7|TRBV21-1|NA|NA
CASSLGTPRLNYEQYF
TGTGCCAGCAGCTTGGGGACACCCAGGCTCAACTACGAGCAGTACTTC
>TRBJ1-4|TRBV5-4|TRBD1|NA
CASSLTGDKLFF
TGTGCCAGCAGCCTGACAGGGGATAAACTGTTTTTT